This TCR beta chain was documented in a study of T-cell reconstitution after alpha-beta-depleted transplantation in children. The study's findings and limits: At around two months after transplant, the alpha-beta T cells were reportedly derived from several hundred expanded clones that came from non-depleted graft cells.

TCRbeta library construction was performed incorporating unique molecular identifiers. TCRdb used MiXCR to reprocess the PCR reads, holding one entry per CDR3 protein. The sample has 450,000 to 550,000 distinct CDR3 sequences; approximately 10% are singletons. Germline CDR1 SNHLY, CDR2 FYNNEI. This CDR3 spans 14 amino acids. The V gene lost 10 bases and the J gene lost 0 bases, with 15 bases spanning the gap. This clonotype was found many times. As yet, its antigen is unknown. Specimen: PBMCs, mostly from graft donor cells, collected 180 days after TCRalphabeta/CD19-depleted stem cell transplant. This clonotype was sampled from a female patient between 2 and 10 years old who had a stem cell transplant for aplastic anemia, so the T cells may come from the graft donor. This chain connects TRBV2 to TRBJ1-1; D unresolved. CDR3 sequence reads: CATLRELMNTEAFF. The CDR3 DNA sequence: TGTGCCACCCTACGGGAGCTCATGAACACTGAAGCTTTCTTT.